The rows below give T cell receptor beta chains drawn from one sample of a study of blood T cells in healthy people across ages. One entry per CDR3 protein results from TCRdb running MiXCR on the 5' RACE reads. The profile shows under 850,000 distinct CDR3 sequences, around 36% of them singletons. Material: blood. The receptor source for this set is a man in his late teens or twenties in good health. Both conserved end residues are part of each CDR3. The order of the fields is V gene, J gene, D gene, clone size, CDR3 protein, CDR3 DNA. The D gene is left open where the match is weak. Rows give clone size only sometimes, using once, few, many, or a class for an expanded clone.

>TRBV20-1|TRBJ2-3|NA|NA
CSADPAVAGNTDTQYF
TGCAGTGCTGACCCCGCGGTAGCCGGAAACACAGATACGCAGTATTTT
>TRBV5-1|TRBJ2-3|NA|NA
CDSNSQDIPTDTQYF
TGCGACAGCAACTCACAGGATATCCCCACAGATACGCAGTATTTT
>TRBV12-3/TRBV12-4|TRBJ1-2|NA|NA
CASSSVTENYGYTF
TGTGCCAGCAGTTCGGTGACGGAAAACTATGGCTACACCTTC
>TRBV12-3/TRBV12-4|TRBJ2-7|NA|once
CASSCGRVGHEQYF
TGTGCCAGCAGTTGTGGCAGGGTCGGCCACGAGCAGTACTTC
>TRBV29-1|TRBJ2-1|NA|many
CSVTQGGNVIDEQFF
TGCAGCGTTACACAGGGAGGGAACGTAATCGATGAGCAGTTCTTC
>TRBV12-3/TRBV12-4|TRBJ2-1|TRBD1|NA
CASRATTGFQFF
TGTGCCAGCAGGGCTACGACAGGGTTCCAGTTCTTC
>TRBV20-1|TRBJ2-7|TRBD2|few
CSAAGGISSYEQYF
TGCAGTGCTGCCGGGGGGATTAGCTCCTACGAGCAGTACTTC
>TRBV20-1|TRBJ2-6|NA|NA
CSARGQGGSGANVLTF
TGCAGTGCTAGAGGACAGGGAGGGTCTGGGGCCAACGTCCTGACTTTC
>TRBV18|TRBJ1-1|NA|few
CASSPNQGPNTEAFF
TGTGCCAGCTCACCAAACCAGGGCCCGAACACTGAAGCTTTCTTT
>TRBV14|TRBJ2-1|TRBD2|NA
CASSQGRTSAYNEQFF
TGTGCCAGCAGCCAAGGTCGGACTAGCGCCTACAATGAGCAGTTCTTC
>TRBV20-1|TRBJ1-6|NA|once
CSANKGQSSYNSPLHF
TGCAGTGCTAACAAGGGGCAGAGCTCCTATAATTCACCCCTCCACTTT
>TRBV7-2|TRBJ1-1|NA|NA
CASEGGVAEAFF
TGTGCCAGCGAAGGGGGGGTAGCTGAAGCTTTCTTT
>TRBV18|TRBJ2-7|NA|NA
CASSPPLGYERYF
TGTGCCAGCTCACCCCCTCTAGGGTACGAGCGGTACTTC
>TRBV9|TRBJ2-3|TRBD2|NA
CASSVGTSSTDTQYF
TGTGCCAGCAGCGTTGGGACTAGTTCAACAGATACGCAGTATTTT
>TRBV5-1|TRBJ2-6|NA|NA
CASSLTGSSLESSGANVLTF
TGCGCCAGCAGCTTGACAGGGTCCAGCCTTGAAAGCTCTGGGGCCAACGTCCTGACTTTC